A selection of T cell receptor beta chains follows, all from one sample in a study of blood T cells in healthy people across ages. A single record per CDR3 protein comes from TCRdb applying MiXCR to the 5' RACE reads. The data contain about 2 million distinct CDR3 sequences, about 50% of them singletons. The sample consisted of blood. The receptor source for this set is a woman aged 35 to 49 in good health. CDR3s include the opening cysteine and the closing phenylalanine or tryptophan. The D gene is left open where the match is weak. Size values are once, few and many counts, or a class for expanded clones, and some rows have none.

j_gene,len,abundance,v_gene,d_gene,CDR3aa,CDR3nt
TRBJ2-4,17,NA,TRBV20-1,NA,CSASPGWGGAAKNIQYF,TGCAGTGCTAGTCCCGGTTGGGGGGGGGCGGCCAAAAACATTCAGTACTTC
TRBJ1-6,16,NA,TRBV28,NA,CASSPLRTDSDSPLHF,TGTGCCAGCAGTCCCCTTCGGACAGATTCCGATTCACCCCTCCACTTT
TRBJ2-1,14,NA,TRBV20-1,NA,CSATNEASYNEQFF,TGCAGTGCCACAAACGAAGCCTCCTACAATGAGCAGTTCTTC
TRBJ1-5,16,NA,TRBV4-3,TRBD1,CASSQNPGGSNQPQHF,TGCGCCAGCAGCCAGAACCCAGGGGGTAGCAATCAGCCCCAGCATTTT
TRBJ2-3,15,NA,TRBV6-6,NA,CASSVRGADTDTQYF,TGTGCCAGCAGTGTACGGGGGGCCGACACAGATACGCAGTATTTT
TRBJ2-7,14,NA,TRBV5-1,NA,CASSLAPQDYEQYF,TGCGCCAGCAGCTTGGCACCCCAAGACTACGAGCAGTACTTC
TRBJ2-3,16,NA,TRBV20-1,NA,CSAGAHGTSSTDTQYF,TGCAGTGCCGGCGCACACGGGACCTCTAGCACAGATACGCAGTATTTT
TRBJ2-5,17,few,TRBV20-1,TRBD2,CSASGGGLTPNQETQYF,TGCAGTGCTAGTGGCGGGGGGCTCACACCAAACCAAGAGACCCAGTACTTC
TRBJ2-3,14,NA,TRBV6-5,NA,CASSYGERTDTQYF,TGTGCCAGCAGTTACGGGGAGCGCACAGATACGCAGTATTTT
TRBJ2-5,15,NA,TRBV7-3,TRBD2,CVSSLSAGGQETQYF,TGTGTCAGCAGCTTATCAGCGGGGGGCCAAGAGACCCAGTACTTC
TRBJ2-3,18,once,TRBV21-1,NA,CASSKGRLTGTNTGTQYF,TGTGCCAGCAGCAAAGGGCGCCTGACAGGGACTAACACAGGTACGCAGTATTTT
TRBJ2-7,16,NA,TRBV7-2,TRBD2,CASSLVRLAGGYEQYF,TGTGCCAGCAGCTTAGTTCGCCTAGCGGGTGGCTACGAGCAGTACTTC
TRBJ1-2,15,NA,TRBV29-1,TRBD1,CSVPVNQGAGYGYTF,TGCAGCGTTCCCGTAAACCAGGGGGCAGGGTATGGCTACACCTTC
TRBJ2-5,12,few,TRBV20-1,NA,CSAKQWQETQYF,TGCAGTGCTAAACAGTGGCAAGAGACCCAGTACTTC
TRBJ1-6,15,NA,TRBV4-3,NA,CASSPTTSYNSPLHF,TGCGCCAGCAGCCCTACTACTTCCTATAATTCACCCCTCCACTTT
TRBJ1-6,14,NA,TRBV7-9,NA,CASSLETHNSPLHF,TGTGCCAGCAGCCTAGAGACTCATAATTCACCCCTCCACTTT
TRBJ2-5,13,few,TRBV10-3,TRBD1,CAIRGDREETQYF,TGTGCCATCAGGGGAGACAGGGAAGAGACCCAGTACTTC
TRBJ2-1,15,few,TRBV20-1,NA,CSARDVVSSYNEQFF,TGCAGTGCTAGAGATGTGGTTAGCTCCTACAATGAGCAGTTCTTC
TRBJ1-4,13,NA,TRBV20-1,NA,CSAGDERPEKLFF,TGCAGTGCTGGAGATGAGAGACCTGAAAAACTGTTTTTT
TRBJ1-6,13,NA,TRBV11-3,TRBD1,CASSRTTGAALHF,TGTGCCAGCAGCCGGACGACAGGGGCTGCACTCCACTTT
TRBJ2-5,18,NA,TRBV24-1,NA,CATSDSLLPGAGSETQYF,TGTGCCACCAGTGACTCGCTCCTCCCCGGGGCAGGGTCGGAGACCCAGTACTTC
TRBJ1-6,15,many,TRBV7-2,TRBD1,CASSLVGGGNSPLHF,TGTGCCAGCAGTTTAGTAGGGGGCGGTAATTCACCCCTCCACTTT